Shown below are 14 T cell receptor beta chains from a single sample sequenced in a study of CD8 T cells in ankylosing spondylitis (dated by TCRdb to about 2017). Points the paper makes about the study in general: A TCR beta motif made up of roughly eight highly homologous amino acid variants appeared to be characteristic of blood from ankylosing spondylitis patients.

Antigens of these TCRs are unknown. Receptors were amplified or captured by 5' RACE. Sequencing took place on an Illumina HiSeq 2500. TCRdb itself trimmed the public reads at Q25 with fastp, ran MiXCR and retained productive beta chains. Each CDR3 protein appears once, grouped with its most common genes and DNA. Recorded for this sample are over 400,000 distinct CDR3 sequences; roughly a quarter of them occurred a single time. The top ten constitute about 0.9% of the sample. The sample taken for sequencing was blood, either unsorted or a sorted T cell fraction (not recorded which). These receptors were taken from a male donor with ankylosing spondylitis.

This chain connects TRBV7-9 to TRBJ2-3; 8 bases are shared with TRBD2. CDR1 is SEHNR and CDR2 is FQNEAQ in the germline V gene (reference sequence). With V trimmed by 5 bases and J by 6 bases, 4 bases remained unmatched. The CDR3 is 13 residues long. The CDR3 DNA follows: TGTGCCAGCAGCATTAGCGGGATGGATACGCAGTATTTT. Translating gives CASSISGMDTQYF.

This clonotype was counted at least ten times. The chain is built from TRBV19 and TRBJ2-2; D ambiguous. The germline CDR1 and CDR2 sequences are LNHDA and SQIVND (reference sequence). The germline V and J ends were trimmed by 6 bases and 5 bases, with 13 bases remaining between them. This CDR3 comprises 14 residues. The CDR3 nucleotides are TGTGCCAGTAGGTTCCTAGAACGGACCGGGGAGCTGTTTTTT. Translated, it gives CASRFLERTGELFF. The full variable domain, with the rest looked up from reference TRBV19 and TRBJ2-2, is DGGITQSPKYLFRKEGQNVTLSCEQNLNHDAMYWYRQDPGQGLRLIYYSQIVNDFQKGDIAEGYSVSREKKESFPLTVTSAQKNPTAFYLCASRFLERTGELFFGEGSRLTVL.

This chain joins TRBV20-1 and TRBJ2-1; no clear D. The CDR3 is made up of 14 amino acids. Germline loops: CDR1 DFQATT, CDR2 SNEGSKA (reference sequence). Deletions cut 3 bases from V and 2 bases from J, with 11 bases between. This CDR3 reads CSASVTSPYNEQFF. In nucleotides, the CDR3 is TGCAGTGCTAGCGTGACCAGCCCCTACAATGAGCAGTTCTTC.

The rearrangement uses TRBV11-3 and TRBJ2-1, with 9 nucleotides matching TRBD2. The junction had 15 bases not matched to a gene; V was cut back by 5 bases and J by 10 bases. CDR1 is SGHNT, CDR2 YENEEA, per germline. This CDR3 is built from 16 residues. DNA of the CDR3: TGTGCCAGCAGCCCCAGCGCCGGGACTAGCTGGGTCGAGCAGTTCTTC. This codes for CASSPSAGTSWVEQFF.

This clonotype appeared a few times. The chain couples TRBV5-4 to TRBJ1-2, with 11 bases matching TRBD1. V dropped 0 bases and J dropped 8; count of bases not matched to a gene: 6. The CDR3 consists of 15 residues. The germline V gene encodes CDR1 SGHNT and CDR2 YYREEE (reference sequence). The CDR3 is CASSLEDRGRIGYTF. CDR3 DNA: TGTGCCAGCAGCTTGGAGGACAGGGGGCGAATAGGCTACACCTTC.

This clonotype has a handful of counts. This chain connects TRBV24-1 to TRBJ2-7, with D hard to call. CDR3 length equals 14 residues. CDR1 is KGHDR, CDR2 SFDVKD, per germline. V lost 5 bases and J lost 1, with 11 bases in between. The chain's CDR3 is CATSAGSPSYEQYF. DNA for the CDR3: TGTGCCACCAGTGCAGGCAGCCCTTCCTACGAGCAGTACTTC.

This clonotype was seen more than once but under ten times. The rearrangement uses TRBV6-1 and TRBJ1-1; D may be TRBD1 (5 bases). The ends were cut back, 3 bases at V and 4 bases at J, with 15 bases in the middle. The CDR3 is made up of 15 amino acids. The germline gives CDR1 MNHNS, CDR2 SASEGT. The CDR3 reads CASSEAGTSVTEAFF. CDR3 nucleotide sequence: TGTGCCAGCAGTGAGGCCGGGACTTCCGTCACTGAAGCTTTCTTT.

This clonotype was detected many times. J is TRBJ1-2 and V is TRBV24-1; 7 bases line up with TRBD1. The CDR3 spans 15 residues. J gave up 7 bases and V 3 bases, and 10 bases lay outside the gene matches. Germline V lookup: CDR1 KGHDR, CDR2 SFDVKD. CDR3 nucleotide sequence: TGTGCCACCAGTGATCCATGGCGAGGGGGCGGTGGCTACACCTTC. Amino acid sequence: CATSDPWRGGGGYTF.

The rearrangement links TRBV20-1 to TRBJ1-5; no firm D call. This CDR3 contains 13 residues. V was cut by 2 bases and J by 4 bases, with 9 bases left in between. Germline V gives CDR1 DFQATT, CDR2 SNEGSKA (reference sequence). The CDR3 region has the DNA TGCAGTGCTAGACAGGACCGGAATCAGCCCCAGCATTTT. As protein: CSARQDRNQPQHF.

The rearrangement links TRBV7-8 to TRBJ1-5, with 7 bases identical to TRBD1. The CDR3 has 16 amino acids. J gave up 6 bases and V 5 bases, and 13 bases lay outside the gene matches. The germline V gene encodes CDR1 SGHVS and CDR2 FQNEAQ. The CDR3 DNA follows: TGTGCCAGCAGCCGTAAAACAGGGGCGCAGGGTCAGCCCCAGCATTTT. It translates to CASSRKTGAQGQPQHF.

The genes are TRBV5-4 and TRBJ2-2, with D uncertain. CDR1 and CDR2 (germline): SGHNT, YYREEE (reference sequence). The CDR3 contains 13 residues. V lost 7 bases and J lost 3, with 10 bases in between. CDR3 residues: CASAMWDTGELFF. CDR3 nucleotide sequence: TGTGCCAGCGCCATGTGGGACACCGGGGAGCTGTTTTTT.

This clonotype came up a few times. The chain has TRBV7-2 and TRBJ2-1; D remains unclear. The CDR3 extends over 14 amino acids. From germline, CDR1 is SGHTA and CDR2 FQGNSA. V shed 5 bases and J shed 8 bases, with 16 bases lying between them. The CDR3, as DNA: TGTGCCAGCAGCCTCCGAACACAGTCAGATGAGCAGTTCTTC. This codes for CASSLRTQSDEQFF.

There are a few counts of this clonotype. The gene calls are TRBV6-1 and TRBJ2-2; the D gene is possibly TRBD1 (5 bases). The CDR3 length is 16 residues. Looked up from germline, CDR1 is MNHNS and CDR2 is SASEGT. The V gene lost 3 bases and the J gene lost 0 bases, with 11 bases spanning the gap. In nucleotides, the CDR3 is TGTGCCAGCAGTGATCAGGGAAGGGCGAACACCGGGGAGCTGTTTTTT. Translation gives CASSDQGRANTGELFF.

Written as DNA, the CDR3 is TGTGCCAGCATCGTGGGGCTAGCGGGAGTCTTCTCCTACAATGAGCAGTTCTTC. It translates to CASIVGLAGVFSYNEQFF. The gene calls are TRBV11-1 and TRBJ2-1; 10 nucleotides align to TRBD2. J lost 0 bases, V lost 7 bases, and 12 bases had no gene match. The CDR3 runs to 18 residues. CDR1 and CDR2 (germline): SGHAT, FQDESV (reference sequence).